These 32 T cell receptor beta chains came from one sample sequenced in a study of blood T cell repertoires in COVID-19. Assay: immunoSEQ multiplex PCR; the TCRdb copy retains only in-frame clones and omits some. The sample has roughly 230,000 clones, roughly 89% seen once. Sequenced: peripheral blood. These receptors originate from a middle-aged woman who had recovered from COVID-19.

In DNA, the CDR3 is TGCGCCAGCAGCCGAAGGGGACTAGCGGGAGAAGCAGATACGCAGTATTTT. As protein: CASSRRGLAGEADTQYF. This rearrangement joins TRBV5-1 to TRBJ2-3; TRBD2 agrees at 14 bases. The germline V gene encodes CDR1 SGHRS and CDR2 YFSETQ. This CDR3 spans 17 amino acids. With 4 bases clipped from V and 4 bases from J, the junction kept 8 bases outside the gene matches.

The rearrangement links TRBV27 to TRBJ2-3, with 7 bases aligning to TRBD2. Losses at the gene ends were 5 bases for V and 1 base for J; bases not matched to a gene: 9. CDR1 is MNHEY, CDR2 SMNVEV, per germline (reference sequence). The CDR3 is made up of 16 amino acids. CDR3 sequence (DNA): TGTGCCAGCAGTCCGGAGCGGGGTCGGGGCACAGATACGCAGTATTTT. The encoded protein is CASSPERGRGTDTQYF.

There are a few counts of this clone. The gene calls are TRBV6-6 and TRBJ1-2; weak D call: TRBD1 (6 bases). Germline loops: CDR1 MNHNY, CDR2 SVGAGI (reference sequence). Trimming removed 6 bases at V and 7 bases at J, with 15 bases between. This CDR3 region has 13 residues. CDR3 sequence (DNA): TGTGCCAGCAGCATTACAGGGAATGGTGGCTACACCTTC. Its protein is CASSITGNGGYTF.

The chain employs TRBV6-4 and TRBJ1-2; D might be TRBD1 (5 bases). The CDR3 extends over 14 amino acids. Germline loops: CDR1 MRHNA, CDR2 SNTAGT. Between the trimmed V and J ends, which lost 3 bases and 6 bases, there was a span of 14 bases. DNA for the CDR3: TGTGCCAGCAGTGAATTGCCAGGGATAGATGGCTACACCTTC. Amino acid sequence: CASSELPGIDGYTF.

The V gene is TRBV6-5, the J gene TRBJ2-1, with D perhaps TRBD2 (6 bases). CDR1 and CDR2 from the germline V gene are MNHEY and SVGAGI. V was clipped by 2 bases and J by 4 bases, with 12 bases between them. The CDR3 has 15 residues. As DNA, the CDR3 is TGTGCCAGCAGTTACGGCGGGGCGCAATACAATGAGCAGTTCTTC. It is translated as CASSYGGAQYNEQFF.

The J gene is TRBJ1-5, the V gene TRBV6-6, with TRBD1 as a possible D gene (6 bases). The V gene's germline CDR1 is MNHNY and CDR2 SVGAGI (reference sequence). V lost 4 bases to trimming and J lost 1 base, with 14 bases between them. The CDR3 totals 16 residues. CDR3 in amino acids: CASSSPGEKSNQPQHF. CDR3 in DNA: TGTGCCAGCAGTTCCCCAGGGGAAAAAAGCAATCAGCCCCAGCATTTT.

This chain uses TRBV10-1 with TRBJ2-3; a weak D match, TRBD2 (5 bases). Germline V gene sequence: CDR1 WNHNN, CDR2 SYGVQD (reference sequence). V lost 2 bases, J lost 3 bases, and 12 bases lay in between. The CDR3 consists of 15 residues. The CDR3 DNA follows: TGCGCCAGCAGTGAGATTGCGGGTGGGACAGATACGCAGTATTTT. This encodes CASSEIAGGTDTQYF.

This clone was observed a handful of times. The genes are TRBV5-4 and TRBJ1-6; D is unclear. The CDR3 extends over 14 amino acids. Trimming removed 0 bases at V and 7 bases at J, with 8 bases between. Per the germline V gene, CDR1 is SGHNT and CDR2 is YYREEE (reference sequence). This chain's CDR3 is CASSLDRTNSPLHF. CDR3 nucleotides: TGTGCCAGCAGCTTGGACAGAACGAATTCACCCCTCCACTTT.

The rearrangement links TRBV28 to TRBJ1-2; the match to TRBD1 covers 7 bases. CDR1 is MDHEN and CDR2 is SYDVKM in the germline V gene. CDR3 length: 15 residues. Unmatched junction bases numbered 6, after V lost 5 bases and J lost 0 bases. Written as DNA, the CDR3 is TGTGCCAGCAGTCCGCGACAGGGCCCTAACTATGGCTACACCTTC. Its protein product is CASSPRQGPNYGYTF.

This chain joins TRBV2 and TRBJ1-2; 7 nucleotides match TRBD1. The CDR3 consists of 12 residues. J gave up 0 bases and V 10 bases, and 2 bases lay outside the gene matches. Per germline, CDR1 SNHLY and CDR2 FYNNEI. The CDR3 loop reads CAIGTANYGYTF. Written as DNA, the CDR3 is TGTGCCATCGGGACAGCTAACTATGGCTACACCTTC.

J is TRBJ2-3 and V is TRBV7-8; 8 nucleotides match TRBD1. The germline V gene has CDR1 SGHVS and CDR2 FQNEAQ. With V trimmed by 3 bases and J by 2 bases, 7 bases remained unmatched. This CDR3 spans 16 amino acids. This CDR3 reads CASSFGQGLYTDTQYF. DNA for the CDR3: TGTGCCAGCAGCTTTGGACAGGGCCTATACACAGATACGCAGTATTTT. Full variable domain (missing parts from reference TRBV7-8 and TRBJ2-3): GAGVSQSPRYKVAKRGQDVALRCDPISGHVSLFWYQQALGQGPEFLTYFQNEAQLDKSGLPSDRFFAERPEGSVSTLKIQRTQQEDSAVYLCASSFGQGLYTDTQYFGPGTRLTVL.

This chain uses TRBV3-1 (or the pseudogene TRBV3-2) with TRBJ1-1; the match to TRBD1 covers 9 bases. V was pared by 3 bases and J by 10 bases, with 3 bases of the junction left unmatched. CDR3 length: 12 amino acids. Looked up from germline, CDR1 is LGHDT and CDR2 is YNNKEL (reference sequence). CDR3 in amino acids: CASSHEDRGAFF. The DNA for the CDR3 is TGTGCCAGCAGCCATGAGGACAGGGGAGCTTTCTTT.

The chain joins TRBV4-3 to TRBJ2-1; TRBD2 is a possible D gene (5 bases). There are 15 residues in the CDR3. CDR1 and CDR2 from the germline V gene are LGHNA and YSLEER. The V and J ends lost 4 bases and 3 bases respectively, with 13 bases between them. In DNA form, the CDR3 reads TGCGCCAGCAGCCCGCGGGTTACCTACTACAATGAGCAGTTCTTC. It codes for CASSPRVTYYNEQFF.

V gene TRBV11-3 combines with J gene TRBJ1-5; D might be TRBD1 (5 bases). The CDR3 sequence is 15 residues long. Germline V CDR1 and CDR2: SGHNT, YENEEA. The V and J ends lost 1 base and 7 bases respectively, with 14 bases between them. This CDR3 is CASSLGPGHLQPQHF. The CDR3 DNA reads as TGTGCCAGCAGCTTAGGGCCCGGACATCTCCAGCCCCAGCATTTT.

This clone was recorded a few times. The chain links TRBV5-1 to TRBJ2-7; TRBD1 matches 7 bases. This CDR3 is built from 13 residues. V was clipped by 4 bases and J by 2 bases; unmatched bases: 3. Looked up from germline, CDR1 is SGHRS and CDR2 is YFSETQ. The CDR3 DNA follows: TGCGCCAGCAGCACGGGACAGACCTACGAGCAGTACTTC. The encoded protein is CASSTGQTYEQYF.

This chain joins TRBV5-1 and TRBJ2-7; 7 nucleotides match TRBD1. CDR1 and CDR2 (germline): SGHRS, YFSETQ. The CDR3 has 14 amino acids. CDR3 sequence (DNA): TGCGCTAACGGGCAAGGGGGCAATTCCTACGAGCAGTACTTC. Translated, it gives CANGQGGNSYEQYF.

V gene TRBV21-1 combines with J gene TRBJ1-2; TRBD1 is taken as the D call from the table, unchecked against the DNA. TRBV21-1 is a known pseudogene. The length of the CDR3 is 15 residues. The DNA for the CDR3 is TGTGCCAGCAGCAATACCGGGACAGGGGCCTATGGCTACACCTTC. This encodes CASSNTGTGAYGYTF.

The rearrangement uses TRBV6-5 and TRBJ1-6, with 7 bases matching TRBD1. CDR1 is MNHEY and CDR2 is SVGAGI in the germline V gene. J was trimmed by 8 bases and V by 1 base; bases with no gene match: 2. CDR3 length: 14 residues. The chain's CDR3 is CASSYFTGDSPLHF. The CDR3 DNA reads as TGTGCCAGCAGTTACTTCACAGGGGATTCACCCCTCCACTTT.

The rearrangement links TRBV28 to TRBJ1-6; TRBD1 is a possible D gene (5 bases). The ends were cut back, 4 bases at V and 0 bases at J, with 10 bases in the middle. Germline V CDR1 and CDR2: MDHEN, SYDVKM. The CDR3 covers 16 residues. The CDR3 region has the DNA TGTGCCAGCAGTTGGGGCCTGAGCTCCTATAATTCACCCCTCCACTTT. Translated: CASSWGLSSYNSPLHF. Supplemented by reference TRBV28 and TRBJ1-6, the full variable domain reads DVKVTQSSRYLVKRTGEKVFLECVQDMDHENMFWYRQDPGLGLRLIYFSYDVKMKEKGDIPEGYSVSREKKERFSLILESASTNQTSMYLCASSWGLSSYNSPLHFGNGTRLTVT.

CDR3 region: CASSLGQGPTSTDTQYF. The CDR3 region has the DNA TGTGCCAGCAGCTTGGGGCAGGGGCCAACTAGCACAGATACGCAGTATTTT. The J gene is TRBJ2-3, the V gene TRBV5-4, with D possibly matching TRBD1 (6 bases). Germline V lookup: CDR1 SGHNT, CDR2 YYREEE (reference sequence). This CDR3 has 17 amino acids. The V end was cut by 0 bases, the J end by 0 bases, with 14 bases between.

The gene calls are TRBV7-6 and TRBJ2-1; 11 nucleotides align to TRBD2. The J segment lost 5 bases and the V segment lost 4 bases, leaving 4 bases of the junction unmatched. The germline gives CDR1 SGHVS, CDR2 FNYEAQ. This CDR3 contains 15 residues. The CDR3 DNA is TGTGCCAGCAGCTCACCGGGACTAGCGGACAATGAGCAGTTCTTC. The encoded protein is CASSSPGLADNEQFF.

This chain uses TRBV6-6 with TRBJ2-1; 11 nucleotides agree with TRBD2. The CDR3 has 17 amino acids. V shed 6 bases and J 4 bases; nucleotides not matched to a gene: 11. The V gene's germline CDR1 is MNHNY and CDR2 SVGAGI (reference sequence). CDR3 in amino acids: CASSRIIAGGEYNEQFF. CDR3 DNA sequence: TGTGCCAGCAGCCGAATTATAGCGGGAGGGGAATACAATGAGCAGTTCTTC.

The chain couples TRBV3-1 (or the pseudogene TRBV3-2) to TRBJ1-4, with no clear D. The CDR3 loop spans 18 amino acids. CDR1 LGHDT and CDR2 YNNKEL come from the germline V gene (reference sequence). Trimming shortened V by 3 bases and J by 0 bases, and 17 bases separated the two germline ends. CDR3 region: CASSQRTVQNATNEKLFF. In DNA, the CDR3 is TGTGCCAGCAGCCAGCGAACGGTACAGAATGCAACTAATGAAAAACTGTTTTTT.

J is TRBJ1-5 and V is TRBV18, with 9 nucleotides matching TRBD1. Germline values: CDR1 KGHSH, CDR2 LQKENI. The CDR3 contains 14 residues. V shed 3 bases and J 6 bases; nucleotides not matched to a gene: 3. Here the CDR3 DNA reads TGTGCCAGCTCACCTAACAGGGGGCCTCAGCCCCAGCATTTT. It encodes CASSPNRGPQPQHF.

V usage is TRBV2 and J usage is TRBJ1-5; 7 bases match TRBD1. V lost 6 bases, J lost 4 bases, and 6 bases stayed unmatched. This CDR3 contains 14 residues. Germline lookup yields CDR1 SNHLY and CDR2 FYNNEI. The CDR3: CASRTRGNNQPQHF. In DNA form, the CDR3 reads TGTGCCAGCAGGACCAGGGGGAATAATCAGCCCCAGCATTTT.

The genes are TRBV12-3 or TRBV12-4 and TRBJ2-5, with D hard to call. Trimming removed 3 bases at V and 2 bases at J, with 7 bases between. CDR3 size: 13 residues. For the CDR3, the DNA is TGTGCCAGCAGTTTGTACGGGCAAGAGACCCAGTACTTC. It is translated as CASSLYGQETQYF.

The V and J genes are TRBV5-1 and TRBJ2-7; D perhaps matches TRBD2 (6 bases). With 4 bases removed from V and 3 bases from J, the gap between germline ends came to 17 bases. Germline V gene data show CDR1 as SGHRS and CDR2 as YFSETQ. This CDR3 comprises 15 residues. The CDR3 is CASSPRGTGLYEQYF. CDR3 bases: TGCGCCAGCAGCCCCCGTGGGACGGGACTCTACGAGCAGTACTTC.

This clone was seen once. The V call is TRBV3-1 (or the pseudogene TRBV3-2), the J call TRBJ1-2, with D possibly TRBD1 on 5 matching bases. Germline V lookup: CDR1 LGHDT, CDR2 YNNKEL (reference sequence). The CDR3 has 14 amino acids. The V gene lost 4 bases and the J gene lost 1 base, with 10 bases spanning the gap. The CDR3 spells CASSPTGGNYGYTF. The CDR3 DNA sequence: TGTGCCAGCAGCCCTACGGGGGGTAACTATGGCTACACCTTC.

This clone has just one count. The CDR3 nucleotides are TGTGCCAGCAGCCTCTCCGGGACTCCGAACACCGGGGAGCTGTTTTTT. Residues: CASSLSGTPNTGELFF. The chain is built from TRBV9 and TRBJ2-2, with D possibly being TRBD2 (6 bases). V lost 4 bases, J lost 0 bases, and 13 bases lay in between. Germline CDR1 is SGDLS and CDR2 is YYNGEE. The CDR3 loop spans 16 amino acids.

The V gene is TRBV4-3, the J gene TRBJ1-1; no clear D gene. CDR3 length: 14 residues. Trimming pared 0 bases from V and 2 bases from J, leaving 7 bases between. Germline V gives CDR1 LGHNA, CDR2 YSLEER. The CDR3 region is CASSQDSGNTEAFF. CDR3 nucleotide sequence: TGCGCCAGCAGCCAAGACAGCGGAAACACTGAAGCTTTCTTT.

The chain links TRBV18 to TRBJ2-3; TRBD1 matches at 7 bases. Germline CDR1 and CDR2: KGHSH and LQKENI. The CDR3 consists of 15 residues. The V gene end was trimmed by 4 bases and the J gene end by 0 bases; junction bases not matched to a gene: 4. The CDR3 is CASSHADRSTDTQYF. The CDR3 DNA is TGTGCCAGCTCACACGCGGACAGGAGCACAGATACGCAGTATTTT.

The chain is built from TRBV9 and TRBJ2-3; D is perhaps TRBD2 (6 bases). V lost 4 bases, J lost 5 bases, and 17 bases lay in between. This CDR3 contains 15 residues. From germline, CDR1 is SGDLS and CDR2 YYNGEE. CDR3 loop: CASSPEMLALDTQYF. CDR3 DNA: TGTGCCAGCAGCCCTGAAATGCTAGCGCTAGATACGCAGTATTTT.